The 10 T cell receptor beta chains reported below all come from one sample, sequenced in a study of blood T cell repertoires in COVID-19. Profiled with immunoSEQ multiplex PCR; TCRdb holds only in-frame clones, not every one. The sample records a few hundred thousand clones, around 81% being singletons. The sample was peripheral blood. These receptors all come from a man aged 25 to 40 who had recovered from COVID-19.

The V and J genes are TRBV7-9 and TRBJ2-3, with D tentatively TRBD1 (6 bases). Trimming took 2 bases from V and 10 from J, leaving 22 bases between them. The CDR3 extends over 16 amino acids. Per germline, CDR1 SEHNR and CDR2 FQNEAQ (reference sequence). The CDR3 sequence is CASSLIRSTGKTPQYF. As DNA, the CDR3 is TGTGCCAGCAGCTTAATTCGGAGTACAGGGAAAACCCCGCAGTATTTT.

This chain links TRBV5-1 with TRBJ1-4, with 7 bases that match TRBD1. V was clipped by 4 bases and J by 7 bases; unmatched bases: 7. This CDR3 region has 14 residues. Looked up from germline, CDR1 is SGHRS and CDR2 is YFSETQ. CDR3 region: CASSQGGLGEKLFF. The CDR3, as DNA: TGCGCCAGCAGCCAAGGGGGCTTGGGTGAAAAACTGTTTTTT. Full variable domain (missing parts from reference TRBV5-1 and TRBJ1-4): KAGVTQTPRYLIKTRGQQVTLSCSPISGHRSVSWYQQTPGQGLQFLFEYFSETQRNKGNFPGRFSGRQFSNSRSEMNVSTLELGDSALYLCASSQGGLGEKLFFGSGTQLSVL.

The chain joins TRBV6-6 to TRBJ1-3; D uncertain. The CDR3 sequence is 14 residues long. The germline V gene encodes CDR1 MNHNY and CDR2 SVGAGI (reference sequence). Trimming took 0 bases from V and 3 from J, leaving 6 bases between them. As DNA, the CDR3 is TGTGCCAGCAGTTACTCGTTAAATGGAAACACCATATATTTT. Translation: CASSYSLNGNTIYF.

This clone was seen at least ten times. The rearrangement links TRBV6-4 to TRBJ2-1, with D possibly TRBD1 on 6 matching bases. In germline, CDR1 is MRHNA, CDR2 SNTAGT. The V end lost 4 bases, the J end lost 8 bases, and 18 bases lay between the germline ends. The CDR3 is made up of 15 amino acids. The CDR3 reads CASSVESGAGDEQFF. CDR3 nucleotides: TGTGCCAGCAGTGTCGAGTCAGGGGCGGGTGATGAGCAGTTCTTC.

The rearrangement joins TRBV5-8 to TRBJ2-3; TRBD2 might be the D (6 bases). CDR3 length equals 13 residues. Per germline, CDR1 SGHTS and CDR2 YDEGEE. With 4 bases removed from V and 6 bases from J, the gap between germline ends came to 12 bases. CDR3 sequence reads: CASSVTSWDTQYF. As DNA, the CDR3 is TGTGCCAGCAGCGTTACTAGCTGGGATACGCAGTATTTT.

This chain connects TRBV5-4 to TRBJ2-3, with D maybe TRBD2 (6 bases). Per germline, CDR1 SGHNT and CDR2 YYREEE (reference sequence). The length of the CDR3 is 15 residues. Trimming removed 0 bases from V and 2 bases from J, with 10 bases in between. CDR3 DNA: TGTGCCAGCAGCTTGGAACTAGCCGACACAGATACGCAGTATTTT. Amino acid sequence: CASSLELADTDTQYF.

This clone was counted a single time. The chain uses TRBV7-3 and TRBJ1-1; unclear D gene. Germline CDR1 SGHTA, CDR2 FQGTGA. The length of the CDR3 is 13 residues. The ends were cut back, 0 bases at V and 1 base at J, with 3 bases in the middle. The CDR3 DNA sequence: TGTGCCAGCAGCTTAACCGGGAACACTGAAGCTTTCTTT. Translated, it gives CASSLTGNTEAFF.

The CDR3 is CASSAGTRSTGELFF. DNA for the CDR3: TGTGCCAGCAGCGCCGGGACACGGAGCACCGGGGAGCTGTTTTTT. V is TRBV7-8 and J is TRBJ2-2, with D tentatively TRBD1 (6 bases). The CDR3 has 15 amino acids. The V end lost 5 bases, the J end lost 4 bases, and 14 bases lay between the germline ends. Germline assignment: CDR1 SGHVS and CDR2 FQNEAQ.

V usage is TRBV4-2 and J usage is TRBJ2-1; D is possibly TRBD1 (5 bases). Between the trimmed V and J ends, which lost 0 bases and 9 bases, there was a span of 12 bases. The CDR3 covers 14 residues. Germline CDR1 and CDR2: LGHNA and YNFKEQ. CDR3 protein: CASSQEYGAAEQFF. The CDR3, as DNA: TGTGCCAGCAGCCAAGAATATGGGGCCGCTGAGCAGTTCTTC.

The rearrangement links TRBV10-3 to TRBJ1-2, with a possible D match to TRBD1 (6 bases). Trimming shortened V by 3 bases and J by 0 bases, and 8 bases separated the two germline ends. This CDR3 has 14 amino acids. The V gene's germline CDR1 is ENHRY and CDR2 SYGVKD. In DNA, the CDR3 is TGTGCCATCAGTGAAGGGGGACCTAACTATGGCTACACCTTC. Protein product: CAISEGGPNYGYTF.